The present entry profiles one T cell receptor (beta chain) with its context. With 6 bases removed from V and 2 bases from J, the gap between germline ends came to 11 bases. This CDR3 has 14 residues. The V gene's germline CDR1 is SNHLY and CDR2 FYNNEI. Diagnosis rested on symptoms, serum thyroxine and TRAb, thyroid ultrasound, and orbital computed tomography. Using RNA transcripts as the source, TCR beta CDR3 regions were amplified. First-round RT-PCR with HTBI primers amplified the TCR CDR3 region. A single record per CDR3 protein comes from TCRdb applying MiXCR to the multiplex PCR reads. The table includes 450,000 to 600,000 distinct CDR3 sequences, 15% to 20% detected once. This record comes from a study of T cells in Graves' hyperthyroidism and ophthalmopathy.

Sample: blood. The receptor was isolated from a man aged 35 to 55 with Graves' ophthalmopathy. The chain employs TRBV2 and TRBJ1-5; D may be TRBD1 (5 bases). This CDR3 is CASRGLRGNQPQHF. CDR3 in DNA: TGTGCCAGCAGGGGGCTAAGGGGCAATCAGCCCCAGCATTTT.